Below are 27 T cell receptor beta chains sequenced from a single sample in a study of blood T cell repertoires in COVID-19. Profiled with immunoSEQ multiplex PCR; TCRdb holds only in-frame clones, not every one. The table lists a few hundred thousand clones, 84% of them singletons. The sequenced sample consisted of PBMCs or T cells enriched from blood (not recorded which). The source of these receptors is a man aged 45-60 years who had recovered from COVID-19.

This clone was seen a handful of times. V usage is TRBV7-8 and J usage is TRBJ2-7, with D tentatively TRBD2 (6 bases). Per the germline V gene, CDR1 is SGHVS and CDR2 is FQNEAQ. This CDR3 comprises 15 residues. V was trimmed by 5 bases and J by 3 bases, leaving 17 bases between them. For the CDR3, the DNA is TGTGCCAGCAGCCCTACGGTAGGAGGGCTCTACGAGCAGTACTTC. Encoded protein: CASSPTVGGLYEQYF.

The V gene is TRBV7-2, the J gene TRBJ1-4, with D tentatively TRBD1 (6 bases). Trimming removed 0 bases at V and 11 bases at J, with 19 bases between. CDR1 and CDR2 (germline): SGHTA, FQGNSA. The CDR3 has 16 amino acids. The CDR3 is CASSLALGGQLVKLFF. The CDR3 DNA follows: TGTGCCAGCAGCTTAGCCCTGGGGGGGCAGTTGGTTAAACTGTTTTTT.

The chain links TRBV6-4 to TRBJ1-2, with D perhaps matching TRBD1 (5 bases). The V and J ends lost 2 bases and 7 bases respectively, with 8 bases between them. Germline CDR1 reads MRHNA; CDR2 reads SNTAGT. The CDR3 loop spans 12 amino acids. The CDR3 reads CASSDNGAGYTF. The CDR3 nucleotides are TGTGCCAGCAGTGACAATGGGGCTGGCTACACCTTC.

The CDR3 region has the DNA TGTGCCAGCTCACCACCCGCGCGATACTACGAGCAGTACTTC. This sequence encodes CASSPPARYYEQYF. The chain couples TRBV18 to TRBJ2-7; no clear D gene. There are 14 residues in the CDR3. With 0 bases removed from V and 3 bases from J, the gap between germline ends came to 9 bases. Germline loops: CDR1 KGHSH, CDR2 LQKENI.

The chain carries TRBV13 and TRBJ2-1, with 9 nucleotides matching TRBD2. Per germline, CDR1 PRHDT and CDR2 FYEKMQ (reference sequence). This CDR3 contains 16 residues. Unmatched junction bases numbered 9, after V lost 6 bases and J lost 3 bases. The CDR3 is CASRPSYSGSYNEQFF. CDR3 DNA: TGTGCCAGCAGGCCGTCGTATAGCGGGAGCTACAATGAGCAGTTCTTC. The entire variable domain, with the rest obtained from reference TRBV13 and TRBJ2-1, is as follows: AAGVIQSPRHLIKEKRETATLKCYPIPRHDTVYWYQQGPGQDPQFLISFYEKMQSDKGSIPDRFSAQQFSDYHSELNMSSLELGDSALYFCASRPSYSGSYNEQFFGPGTRLTVL.

This rearrangement joins TRBV3-1 (or the pseudogene TRBV3-2) to TRBJ2-2; a weak D match, TRBD1 (6 bases). V lost 3 bases and J lost 0, with 14 bases in between. The CDR3 loop spans 17 amino acids. The germline CDR1 and CDR2 sequences are LGHDT and YNNKEL (reference sequence). CDR3 DNA: TGTGCCAGCAGCCATTACCCGGGACACACGAACACCGGGGAGCTGTTTTTT. Residues: CASSHYPGHTNTGELFF.

The chain recombines TRBV6-5 with TRBJ2-2, with D possibly matching TRBD2 (5 bases). The CDR3 length is 13 residues. Germline CDR1 MNHEY, CDR2 SVGAGI. V was cut by 5 bases and J by 6 bases, with 10 bases left in between. Here the CDR3 reads CASSPAAAGELFF. In DNA form, the CDR3 reads TGTGCCAGCAGTCCTGCAGCGGCCGGGGAGCTGTTTTTT.

The chain joins TRBV2 to TRBJ2-7, with D perhaps matching TRBD2 (5 bases). The CDR3 spans 14 residues. Looked up from germline, CDR1 is SNHLY and CDR2 is FYNNEI. Trimming removed 0 bases at V and 1 base at J, with 7 bases between. CDR3 nucleotide sequence: TGTGCCAGCAGTGAAGCGCGCGGGTCCTACGAGCAGTACTTC. Protein: CASSEARGSYEQYF.

The CDR3 protein is CASSLIIAGGNEQFF. CDR3 coding DNA: TGTGCCAGCAGCCTTATAATAGCAGGGGGGAATGAGCAGTTCTTC. This chain joins TRBV14 and TRBJ2-1; D perhaps matches TRBD1 (7 bases). Germline V gives CDR1 SGHDN, CDR2 FVKESK. Trimming cost V 4 bases and J 7 bases, with 17 bases left between them. This CDR3 region has 15 residues.

This chain links TRBV2 with TRBJ2-5; a weak D match, TRBD1 (7 bases). There are 12 residues in the CDR3. CDR1 is SNHLY, CDR2 FYNNEI, per germline. Trimming removed 10 bases at V and 4 bases at J, with 13 bases between. CDR3 sequence: CANAQGGETQYF. The CDR3 nucleotides are TGTGCCAACGCTCAGGGGGGAGAGACCCAGTACTTC.

This chain uses TRBV30 with TRBJ1-5; TRBD1 agrees at 10 bases. After removal of 5 bases from V and 7 bases from J, the junction contained 8 bases not matched to a gene. This CDR3 is 14 amino acids long. Germline V gene lookup returns CDR1 GTSNPN and CDR2 SVGIG (reference sequence). The CDR3 region is CAWRGQGESQPQHF. For the CDR3, the DNA is TGTGCCTGGCGAGGACAGGGGGAGTCCCAGCCCCAGCATTTT.

This clone was counted between two and nine times. V and J are TRBV9 and TRBJ2-2, with a tentative D call TRBD2 (6 bases). The V gene lost 4 bases and the J gene lost 0 bases, with 22 bases spanning the gap. Germline CDR1 reads SGDLS; CDR2 reads YYNGEE. The CDR3 consists of 19 residues. This chain's CDR3 is CASSPRALGGLANTGELFF. The CDR3, as DNA: TGTGCCAGCAGCCCCAGGGCCCTGGGGGGTTTAGCGAACACCGGGGAGCTGTTTTTT. The complete variable domain, with remaining parts taken from reference TRBV9 and TRBJ2-2, reads DSGVTQTPKHLITATGQRVTLRCSPRSGDLSVYWYQQSLDQGLQFLIQYYNGEERAKGNILERFSAQQFPDLHSELNLSSLELGDSALYFCASSPRALGGLANTGELFFGEGSRLTVL.

CDR3: CASSEHDRLNSPLHF. Here the CDR3 DNA reads TGTGCCAGCAGTGAACACGACCGACTAAATTCACCCCTCCACTTT. This chain uses TRBV6-1 with TRBJ1-6; D call uncertain. The CDR3 contains 15 residues. V was pared by 2 bases and J by 7 bases, with 12 bases between. Germline CDR1 is MNHNS and CDR2 is SASEGT.

Only one count was recorded for this clone. The chain joins TRBV2 to TRBJ1-5; the match to TRBD1 covers 9 bases. CDR3 length equals 15 residues. The V gene end was trimmed by 6 bases and the J gene end by 7 bases; junction bases not matched to a gene: 10. Germline V gene lookup returns CDR1 SNHLY and CDR2 FYNNEI. In DNA, the CDR3 is TGTGCCAGCAGCCCGGGACAGGGAAGTAGCCAGCCCCAGCATTTT. Translation gives CASSPGQGSSQPQHF.

The rearrangement links TRBV7-8 to TRBJ1-2; TRBD1 aligns across 9 bases. The CDR3 length is 15 residues. V was pared by 5 bases and J by 0 bases, with 4 bases of the junction left unmatched. CDR1 is SGHVS and CDR2 is FQNEAQ in the germline V gene. The CDR3 sequence is CASSRDRASNYGYTF. CDR3 DNA: TGTGCCAGCAGCCGGGACAGGGCCTCTAACTATGGCTACACCTTC.

The chain recombines TRBV5-1 with TRBJ2-6; maybe TRBD1 (5 bases). Germline-derived CDR1 and CDR2 are SGHRS and YFSETQ. CDR3 length: 14 amino acids. V was trimmed by 8 bases and J by 1 base, leaving 10 bases between them. The CDR3 sequence is CASKPGSGANVLTF. For the CDR3, the DNA is TGCGCCAGTAAACCAGGGTCTGGGGCCAACGTCCTGACTTTC.

The V gene is TRBV7-2, the J gene TRBJ2-3; 7 nucleotides agree with TRBD1. Trimming cost V 6 bases and J 1 base; bases outside gene matches: 4. The CDR3 extends over 14 amino acids. Germline CDR1 SGHTA, CDR2 FQGNSA. This chain's CDR3 is CASRKTGGTDTQYF. In nucleotides, the CDR3 is TGTGCCAGCAGGAAAACAGGGGGCACAGATACGCAGTATTTT. Based on the CDR3 plus reference TRBV7-2 and TRBJ2-3, the full variable domain is GAGVSQSPSNKVTEKGKDVELRCDPISGHTALYWYRQSLGQGLEFLIYFQGNSAPDKSGLPSDRFSAERTGGSVSTLTIQRTQQEDSAVYLCASRKTGGTDTQYFGPGTRLTVL.

This clone was seen more than once but under ten times. The chain combines TRBV28 with TRBJ1-1, with D possibly matching TRBD1 (5 bases). CDR1 is MDHEN, CDR2 SYDVKM, per germline. Deletions cut 2 bases from V and 6 bases from J, with 13 bases between. The CDR3 length is 14 residues. The CDR3, as DNA: TGTGCCAGCAGTTTAGGTGCAGGGTTTGCTGAAGCTTTCTTT. It yields the protein CASSLGAGFAEAFF.

The chain joins TRBV6-2 or TRBV6-3 to TRBJ1-1; 9 nucleotides line up with TRBD1. The CDR3 covers 15 residues. The V segment lost 5 bases and the J segment 0 bases; nucleotides outside the gene matches: 4. Germline-derived CDR1 and CDR2 are MNHEY and SVGEGT. The chain's CDR3 is CASSKGDRVNTEAFF. CDR3 nucleotide sequence: TGTGCCAGCAGTAAAGGGGACAGGGTGAACACTGAAGCTTTCTTT.

CDR3 in amino acids: CASSHPGTGGEKLFF. In DNA form, the CDR3 reads TGTGCCAGCAGCCATCCCGGGACAGGGGGTGAAAAACTGTTTTTT. This chain connects TRBV4-2 to TRBJ1-4; 11 bases are a match to TRBD1. V lost 3 bases to trimming and J lost 7 bases; unmatched junction nucleotides: 4. CDR1 and CDR2 (germline): LGHNA, YNFKEQ. The CDR3 is 15 residues long.

The table lists this clone with a count of one. The CDR3 here is CSASDRNSPLHF. For the CDR3, the DNA is TGCAGTGCTAGTGACAGGAATTCACCCCTCCACTTT. J is TRBJ1-6 and V is TRBV20-1; D might be TRBD1 (6 bases). Trimming took 3 bases from V and 7 from J, leaving 7 bases between them. The CDR3 has 12 residues. Germline V gene sequence: CDR1 DFQATT, CDR2 SNEGSKA (reference sequence).

This rearrangement joins TRBV7-9 to TRBJ2-1; tentatively, D is TRBD1 (5 bases). Germline CDR1 and CDR2: SEHNR and FQNEAQ (reference sequence). V lost 5 bases and J lost 8, with 19 bases in between. The CDR3 is 15 residues long. CDR3 DNA sequence: TGTGCCAGCAGCGGATATGGGCAGGGTTGGGATGAGCAGTTCTTC. This encodes CASSGYGQGWDEQFF.

CDR3 DNA sequence: TGTGCCAGCAGTTACTCGAGAAGGGGGCAGACCCAGTACTTC. It specifies CASSYSRRGQTQYF. This chain joins TRBV6-2 or TRBV6-3 and TRBJ2-5; the match to TRBD1 covers 7 bases. J lost 6 bases, V lost 0 bases, and 4 bases had no gene match. CDR1 MNHEY and CDR2 SVGEGT come from the germline V gene. CDR3 length: 14 amino acids.

This clone has only one observation. The chain links TRBV28 to TRBJ1-2, with D uncertain. V was pared by 7 bases and J by 4 bases, with 13 bases between. Germline V gene sequence: CDR1 MDHEN, CDR2 SYDVKM. CDR3 size: 13 residues. The CDR3 DNA is TGTGCCAGCACCTCGGTTGGGAGCTATGGCTACACCTTC. It specifies CASTSVGSYGYTF.

The chain combines TRBV12-3 or TRBV12-4 with TRBJ2-5; D is uncertain. The CDR3 is 11 amino acids. V lost 1 base to trimming and J lost 14 bases, with 11 bases between them. CDR3 in DNA: TGTGCCAGCAGTTTAGATCACCAGTGTTACTTC. Amino acids: CASSLDHQCYF.

Only one count was recorded for this clone. The chain has TRBV11-1 and TRBJ2-3; 7 bases match TRBD1. The CDR3 sequence is 15 residues long. Germline-derived CDR1 and CDR2 are SGHAT and FQDESV (reference sequence). Trimming removed 5 bases from V and 2 bases from J; junction bases left unmatched: 7. CDR3 sequence reads: CASSPRTGLTDTQYF. For the CDR3, the DNA is TGTGCCAGCAGCCCCCGGACAGGCCTCACAGATACGCAGTATTTT.

This chain joins TRBV2 and TRBJ1-5, with 8 bases aligning to TRBD1. CDR3 size: 15 residues. Germline-derived CDR1 and CDR2 are SNHLY and FYNNEI. Trimming at V came to 5 bases and at J to 2 bases, leaving 5 bases not matched to a gene. CDR3 amino acids: CASSPDRGGNQPQHF. CDR3 in DNA: TGTGCCAGCAGTCCAGACAGGGGCGGCAATCAGCCCCAGCATTTT.